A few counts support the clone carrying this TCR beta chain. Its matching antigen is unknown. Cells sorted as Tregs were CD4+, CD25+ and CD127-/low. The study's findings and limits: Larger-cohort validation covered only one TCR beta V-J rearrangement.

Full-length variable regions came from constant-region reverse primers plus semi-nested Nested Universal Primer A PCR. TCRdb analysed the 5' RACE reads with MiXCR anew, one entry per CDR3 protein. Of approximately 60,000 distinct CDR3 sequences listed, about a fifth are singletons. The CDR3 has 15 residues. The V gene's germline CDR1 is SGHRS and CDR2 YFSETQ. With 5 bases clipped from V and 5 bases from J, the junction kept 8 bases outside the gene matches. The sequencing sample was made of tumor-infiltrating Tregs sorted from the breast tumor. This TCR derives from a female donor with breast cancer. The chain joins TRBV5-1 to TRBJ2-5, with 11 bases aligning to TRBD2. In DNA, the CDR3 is TGCGCCAGCAGATTACAGACTAGCGGGACCGAGACCCAGTACTTC. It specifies CASRLQTSGTETQYF.